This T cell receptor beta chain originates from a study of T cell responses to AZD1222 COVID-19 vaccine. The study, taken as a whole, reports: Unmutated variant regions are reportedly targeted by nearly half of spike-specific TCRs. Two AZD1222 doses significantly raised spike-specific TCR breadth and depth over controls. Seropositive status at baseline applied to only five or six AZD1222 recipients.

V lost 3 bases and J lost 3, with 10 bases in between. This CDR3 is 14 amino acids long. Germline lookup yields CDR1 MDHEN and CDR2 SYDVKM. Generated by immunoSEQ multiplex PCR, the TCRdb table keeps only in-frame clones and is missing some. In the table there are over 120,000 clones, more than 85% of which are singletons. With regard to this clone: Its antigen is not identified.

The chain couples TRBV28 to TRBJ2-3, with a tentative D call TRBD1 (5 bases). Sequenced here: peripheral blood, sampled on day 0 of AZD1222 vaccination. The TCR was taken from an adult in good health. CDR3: CASSFGRATDTQYF. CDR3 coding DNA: TGTGCCAGCAGTTTTGGCAGGGCTACAGATACGCAGTATTTT.